These 26 T cell receptor beta chains were sequenced from one sample in a study of cytomegalovirus exposure and HLA in healthy donors. The PCR had 60 Vbeta and 13 Jbeta primers. Profiled with immunoSEQ multiplex PCR; TCRdb holds only in-frame clones, not every one. This sample carries 150,000 to 200,000 clones, under 85% of them seen once, and the ten largest clones take 4.1%. The sequenced sample consisted of PBMCs. Every receptor here comes from a man aged 50 or older in good health and CMV-seropositive.

The chain is built from TRBV28 and TRBJ2-1; 10 nucleotides agree with TRBD2. The CDR3 extends over 19 amino acids. Trimming at V came to 5 bases and at J to 4 bases, leaving 17 bases not matched to a gene. CDR1 and CDR2 (germline): MDHEN, SYDVKM. The CDR3 loop is CASSPLTGKRGGLYNEQFF. CDR3 bases: TGTGCCAGCAGTCCCCTCACCGGGAAGCGGGGGGGCCTATACAATGAGCAGTTCTTC.

This rearrangement joins TRBV15 to TRBJ1-4; tentatively, D is TRBD1 (6 bases). This CDR3 region has 17 residues. V lost 5 bases to trimming and J lost 8 bases, with 24 bases between them. The germline V gene has CDR1 LNHNV and CDR2 YYDKDF (reference sequence). The CDR3 DNA reads TGTGCCACCAGCGTTCATACAGCCAGGGGTTTCAAAGAAAAACTGTTTTTT. It yields the protein CATSVHTARGFKEKLFF. Full variable domain (missing parts from reference TRBV15 and TRBJ1-4): DAMVIQNPRYQVTQFGKPVTLSCSQTLNHNVMYWYQQKSSQAPKLLFHYYDKDFNNEADTPDNFQSRRPNTSFCFLDIRSPGLGDTAMYLCATSVHTARGFKEKLFFGSGTQLSVL.

The chain uses TRBV15 and TRBJ1-6; the D gene is possibly TRBD1 (6 bases). V gave up 3 bases and J gave up 9 bases, with 15 bases separating them. The CDR3 is made up of 15 amino acids. CDR1 is LNHNV and CDR2 is YYDKDF in the germline V gene (reference sequence). CDR3 protein: CATSSAGAGSSPLHF. The CDR3 DNA sequence: TGTGCCACCAGCAGCGCAGGGGCAGGTAGTTCACCCCTCCACTTT. Combining the CDR3 with reference TRBV15 and TRBJ1-6 gives the whole variable domain DAMVIQNPRYQVTQFGKPVTLSCSQTLNHNVMYWYQQKSSQAPKLLFHYYDKDFNNEADTPDNFQSRRPNTSFCFLDIRSPGLGDTAMYLCATSSAGAGSSPLHFGNGTRLTVT.

The chain combines TRBV30 with TRBJ2-1; 7 nucleotides agree with TRBD2. This CDR3 has 12 residues. Trimming removed 8 bases from V and 4 bases from J; junction bases left unmatched: 5. Germline CDR1 GTSNPN, CDR2 SVGIG (reference sequence). The CDR3 here is CAQTSWYNEQFF. The CDR3 DNA follows: TGTGCCCAGACTAGCTGGTACAATGAGCAGTTCTTC.

The V and J genes are TRBV6-5 and TRBJ1-1; no definite D call. CDR3 length: 15 residues. The ends were cut back, 3 bases at V and 2 bases at J, with 13 bases in the middle. Germline values: CDR1 MNHEY, CDR2 SVGAGI. Written as DNA, the CDR3 is TGTGCCAGCAGTTATCCCGCCCTTAGAAACACTGAAGCTTTCTTT. It codes for CASSYPALRNTEAFF.

The J gene is TRBJ1-2, the V gene TRBV5-4; 9 positions match TRBD1. Trimming at V came to 3 bases and at J to 4 bases, leaving 7 bases not matched to a gene. Germline CDR1 SGHNT, CDR2 YYREEE (reference sequence). The CDR3 length is 15 residues. Here the CDR3 reads CASSSGQGWLYGYTF. CDR3 nucleotide sequence: TGTGCCAGCAGCTCTGGACAGGGGTGGCTCTATGGCTACACCTTC.

The gene calls are TRBV29-1 and TRBJ2-7; 7 bases are a match to TRBD1. Germline V gene sequence: CDR1 SQVTM, CDR2 ANQGSEA. The junction had 7 bases not matched to a gene; V was cut back by 5 bases and J by 0 bases. The CDR3 sequence is 14 residues long. CDR3: CSVSQDRSSYEQYF. CDR3 sequence (DNA): TGCAGCGTTTCCCAGGACAGGAGCTCCTACGAGCAGTACTTC.

The chain is built from TRBV14 and TRBJ1-1, with TRBD1 identical over 9 bases. CDR3 length: 15 residues. CDR1 is SGHDN, CDR2 FVKESK, per germline. Trimming at V came to 2 bases and at J to 1 base, leaving 2 bases not matched to a gene. The CDR3 sequence is CASSQRQGGNTEAFF. In DNA form, the CDR3 reads TGTGCCAGCAGCCAACGACAGGGGGGGAACACTGAAGCTTTCTTT.

The chain joins TRBV5-1 to TRBJ2-5; TRBD1 matches 12 bases. This CDR3 has 15 residues. Germline trimming cut 3 bases from V and 4 bases from J; bases unmatched to any gene: 4. Per the germline V gene, CDR1 is SGHRS and CDR2 is YFSETQ. The CDR3 sequence is CASSYGDRGPETQYF. The CDR3 DNA reads TGCGCCAGCAGCTACGGGGACAGGGGGCCAGAGACCCAGTACTTC. The whole variable domain, remainder taken from reference TRBV5-1 and TRBJ2-5, is KAGVTQTPRYLIKTRGQQVTLSCSPISGHRSVSWYQQTPGQGLQFLFEYFSETQRNKGNFPGRFSGRQFSNSRSEMNVSTLELGDSALYLCASSYGDRGPETQYFGPGTRLLVL.

This clone was recorded a few times. The V and J genes are TRBV2 and TRBJ2-1; D is unresolved. V was cut by 8 bases and J by 5 bases, with 16 bases left in between. Germline V CDR1 and CDR2: SNHLY, FYNNEI. The CDR3 spans 14 residues. The DNA for the CDR3 is TGTGCCAGCCTAAACTCCCCGAGGAACAATGAGCAGTTCTTC. Residues: CASLNSPRNNEQFF.

The chain has TRBV30 and TRBJ2-7; possible D gene TRBD2, 5 bases. With 2 bases removed from V and 3 bases from J, the gap between germline ends came to 11 bases. In germline, CDR1 is GTSNPN, CDR2 SVGIG (reference sequence). The CDR3 runs to 13 residues. The CDR3: CAWSPGNFYEQYF. The CDR3 bases are TGTGCCTGGAGTCCCGGGAATTTCTACGAGCAGTACTTC.

J is TRBJ2-5 and V is TRBV9, with D possibly matching TRBD1 (5 bases). The DNA end favors TRBJ2-7, so the J call may be wrong. The CDR3 is 17 amino acids. Looked up from germline, CDR1 is SGDLS and CDR2 is YYNGEE. As DNA, the CDR3 is TGTGCCAGCAGCGTAAGGCCAGTAGGACACACCTCCTACGAGCAGTACTTC. It specifies CASSVRPVGHTSYEQYF.

This clone was counted only a few times. The chain combines TRBV19 with TRBJ2-5; TRBD2 matches at 10 bases. The J call may be mistaken, given a closer DNA end match to TRBJ2-7. This CDR3 region has 13 residues. Germline CDR1 and CDR2: LNHDA and SQIVND (reference sequence). The CDR3 DNA follows: TGTGCCAGTAGTCGGACTAGCGGATACGAGCAGTACTTC. Translated: CASSRTSGYEQYF.

This rearrangement joins TRBV27 to TRBJ2-2, with 7 bases matching TRBD1. The CDR3 covers 15 residues. Germline lookup yields CDR1 MNHEY and CDR2 SMNVEV (reference sequence). Trimming took 6 bases from V and 3 from J; bases not matched to a gene: 7. The CDR3 loop is CASRTGSLDTGELFF. DNA for the CDR3: TGTGCCAGCAGGACAGGGAGTTTGGACACCGGGGAGCTGTTTTTT.

The chain couples TRBV14 to TRBJ1-1; tentatively, D is TRBD1 (6 bases). The CDR3 totals 15 residues. Germline-derived CDR1 and CDR2 are SGHDN and FVKESK. Trimming removed 2 bases at V and 1 base at J, with 11 bases between. The CDR3 is CASSQNRVANTEAFF. The CDR3 nucleotides are TGTGCCAGCAGCCAAAACAGGGTTGCGAACACTGAAGCTTTCTTT.

The chain employs TRBV5-1 and TRBJ1-1, with D possibly being TRBD1 (5 bases). The V gene's germline CDR1 is SGHRS and CDR2 YFSETQ. This CDR3 is built from 13 residues. The V and J ends lost 3 bases and 0 bases respectively, with 6 bases between them. The CDR3 here is CASSSTVNTEAFF. The CDR3 DNA is TGCGCCAGCAGCTCGACAGTGAACACTGAAGCTTTCTTT.

The chain joins TRBV6-1 to TRBJ2-1; 11 bases are shared with TRBD2. The CDR3 sequence is 17 residues long. CDR1 and CDR2 (germline): MNHNS, SASEGT. Trimming took 4 bases from V and 2 from J; bases not matched to a gene: 7. The DNA of the CDR3 is TGTGCCAGCAGTGCTTCAACTAGCGGGAGTCCCTACAATGAGCAGTTCTTC. Translation gives CASSASTSGSPYNEQFF.

This sequence joins TRBV27 and TRBJ2-1, with D tentatively TRBD2 (5 bases). CDR3 length equals 16 residues. With 6 bases removed from V and 5 bases from J, the gap between germline ends came to 20 bases. From germline, CDR1 is MNHEY and CDR2 SMNVEV (reference sequence). This CDR3 is CASSLIPETTNNEQFF. CDR3 bases: TGTGCCAGCAGCCTCATCCCGGAGACTACAAACAATGAGCAGTTCTTC.

V is TRBV28 and J is TRBJ1-2; 7 bases line up with TRBD1. CDR1 is MDHEN, CDR2 SYDVKM, per germline. After removal of 2 bases from V and 4 bases from J, the junction contained 4 bases not matched to a gene. CDR3 length: 14 amino acids. The CDR3 nucleotides are TGTGCCAGCAGTTTAGGGGCAGGGGGCTATGGCTACACCTTC. Its translation is CASSLGAGGYGYTF.

About this clone: Other DNA sequences in this sample translate to the same CDR3. The rearrangement uses TRBV5-1 and TRBJ2-2, with D hard to call. CDR3 length: 14 residues. Germline assignment: CDR1 SGHRS and CDR2 YFSETQ. With 0 bases removed from V and 2 bases from J, the gap between germline ends came to 5 bases. CDR3 residues: CASSLGANTGELFF. The CDR3 DNA follows: TGCGCCAGCAGCTTGGGGGCCAACACCGGGGAGCTGTTTTTT. Full variable domain (outside the CDR3, taken from reference TRBV5-1 and TRBJ2-2): KAGVTQTPRYLIKTRGQQVTLSCSPISGHRSVSWYQQTPGQGLQFLFEYFSETQRNKGNFPGRFSGRQFSNSRSEMNVSTLELGDSALYLCASSLGANTGELFFGEGSRLTVL.

V and J are TRBV27 and TRBJ1-2, with D possibly TRBD1 on 5 matching bases. The CDR3 has 13 amino acids. Trimming removed 0 bases at V and 3 bases at J, with 5 bases between. Germline V lookup: CDR1 MNHEY, CDR2 SMNVEV (reference sequence). The CDR3 DNA sequence: TGTGCCAGCAGTTTATCAGGGGACTATGGCTACACCTTC. The encoded protein is CASSLSGDYGYTF.

The gene calls are TRBV4-2 and TRBJ2-1; TRBD2 agrees at 7 bases. The CDR3 contains 17 residues. V lost 0 bases and J lost 3; bases outside the gene matches: 8. Germline CDR1 and CDR2: LGHNA and YNFKEQ. CDR3 protein: CASSQEWGSGGYNEQFF. The CDR3 DNA sequence: TGTGCCAGCAGCCAAGAATGGGGTTCGGGGGGCTACAATGAGCAGTTCTTC.

This clone has just one count. CDR3 nucleotides: TGTGCCAGCAGTGGGACAGTAAGCACAGATACGCAGTATTTT. This gives the protein CASSGTVSTDTQYF. The chain is built from TRBV27 and TRBJ2-3, with TRBD1 identical over 7 bases. Germline V gives CDR1 MNHEY, CDR2 SMNVEV (reference sequence). The CDR3 covers 14 residues. The trim removed 5 bases at V and 0 bases at J, leaving 2 bases unmatched.

This clone was found once. The chain employs TRBV7-9 and TRBJ2-2, with D maybe TRBD1 (6 bases). V was shortened by 7 bases and J by 0 bases, with 12 bases between the two germline ends. The CDR3 is made up of 15 amino acids. The V gene's germline CDR1 is SEHNR and CDR2 FQNEAQ (reference sequence). This chain's CDR3 is CASTDRSANTGELFF. CDR3 bases: TGTGCCAGCACCGACAGGAGCGCGAACACCGGGGAGCTGTTTTTT.

The genes are TRBV5-1 and TRBJ1-2; 10 bases are shared with TRBD1. Germline trimming cut 4 bases from V and 7 bases from J; bases unmatched to any gene: 7. Germline CDR1 SGHRS, CDR2 YFSETQ. The CDR3 has 14 residues. CDR3 protein: CASSTTGGAFGYTF. The CDR3 DNA follows: TGCGCCAGCAGCACGACAGGGGGCGCCTTTGGCTACACCTTC. The complete variable domain, with remaining parts taken from reference TRBV5-1 and TRBJ1-2, reads KAGVTQTPRYLIKTRGQQVTLSCSPISGHRSVSWYQQTPGQGLQFLFEYFSETQRNKGNFPGRFSGRQFSNSRSEMNVSTLELGDSALYLCASSTTGGAFGYTFGSGTRLTVV.

The chain uses TRBV27 and TRBJ2-2, with 10 bases matching TRBD2. Germline V gives CDR1 MNHEY, CDR2 SMNVEV (reference sequence). CDR3 size: 16 residues. V dropped 2 bases and J dropped 5; count of bases not matched to a gene: 5. For the CDR3, the DNA is TGTGCCAGCAGTTTAAGCGGGAGGGCCAGAACCGGGGAGCTGTTTTTT. Translating it yields CASSLSGRARTGELFF.